This is a list of T cell receptor beta chains from one sample in a study of T cells in Graves' hyperthyroidism and ophthalmopathy. Via MiXCR, TCRdb re-called the multiplex PCR reads, giving one row per CDR3 protein. Of 550,000 to 650,000 distinct CDR3 sequences detected, 13% to 15% appear once; the ten largest clones hold around 14%. Source material: blood. These receptors came from a woman in her thirties or forties with Graves' hyperthyroidism. CDR3s leave out the opening cysteine and the closing phenylalanine or tryptophan. Fields, in order: J gene, V gene, CDR3 protein.

>TRBJ1-2|TRBV20-1
SARGDAGDLGYT
>TRBJ1-5|TRBV27
ASSRTGQVNQPQH
>TRBJ2-7|TRBV30
AWSRGWGYEQY
>TRBJ2-1|TRBV7-2
ASSLVQAGTSYNEQF
>TRBJ2-7|TRBV28
ASSFIASGGSSYEQY
>TRBJ2-6|TRBV28
ASSPPGALGGSGANVLT
>TRBJ2-7|TRBV28
ASSAGTSSEQY
>TRBJ1-5|TRBV2
ASSFFGTGVGQPQH
>TRBJ2-2|TRBV5-1
ASSLELANTGELF
>TRBJ2-3|TRBV20-1
SARTSALRTDTQY
>TRBJ1-5|TRBV19
ASSTGRYSAFNQPQH
>TRBJ2-7|TRBV28
ASSLMGTPGGQY
>TRBJ2-1|TRBV27
ASSFEGAPYNEQF
>TRBJ2-7|TRBV2
ASSSAGLVSEQY
>TRBJ2-1|TRBV28
ASSGAGAPRYNEQF
>TRBJ2-1|TRBV24-1
ATSGTSLVNEQF
>TRBJ1-6|TRBV24-1
ATPEGGQKNSPLH
>TRBJ2-1|TRBV9
ASSAKRISDEQF
>TRBJ2-2|TRBV2
ASSMTSGSPGELF
>TRBJ1-3|TRBV20-1
SASISSGNTIY
>TRBJ2-1|TRBV5-1
ASTGDRGFSEQF
>TRBJ2-5|TRBV3-1
ASSFNRGPQETQY
>TRBJ2-7|TRBV18
ASSSDRGEQY
>TRBJ2-7|TRBV20-1
SARGTSGTYEQY
>TRBJ2-1|TRBV3-1
ASSQAKNEQF
>TRBJ2-3|TRBV29-1
SAISGTGADTQY
>TRBJ2-3|TRBV18
ASSPASVDTQY
>TRBJ2-5|TRBV3-1
ASSQDRRRKY
>TRBJ1-1|TRBV28
ASSTDTNTEAF
>TRBJ1-3|TRBV11-2
ASRIPSGDTIY
>TRBJ2-3|TRBV7-2
ASSSSLAGLTDTQY
>TRBJ2-7|TRBV9
ASSVKEWLADSYEQY
>TRBJ2-1|TRBV10-1
ASSESGEVAAAYNEQF
>TRBJ1-1|TRBV12-5
ASGWGTGNAEAF
>TRBJ1-2|TRBV28
ASSSGQPANYGYT
>TRBJ2-7|TRBV5-6
ASSLPSGTDEQY